Each of the 18 T cell receptor beta chains below was sequenced from the same sample in a study of early T cells in non-severe SARS-CoV-2 infection. From the 5' RACE reads, TCRdb called clonotypes with MiXCR, one entry per CDR3 protein. The sample holds around 46,000 distinct CDR3 sequences, 11% seen once. Sequencing used whole blood. Receptor source: an adult who was a healthcare worker with PCR-confirmed SARS-CoV-2 infection or an uninfected control (not recorded which).

This clonotype occurred a few times. The chain joins TRBV7-2 to TRBJ2-1; D is unclear. The CDR3 spans 11 residues. Trimming cost V 5 bases and J 8 bases, with 7 bases left between them. Germline V lookup: CDR1 SGHTA, CDR2 FQGNSA. The CDR3 loop reads CASSMLYEQFF. CDR3 DNA: TGTGCCAGCAGCATGCTTTATGAGCAGTTCTTC.

This clonotype was seen ten or more times. V and J are TRBV29-1 and TRBJ2-1; TRBD2 matches at 8 bases. The CDR3 has 13 amino acids. J gave up 6 bases and V 4 bases, and 5 bases lay outside the gene matches. Germline lookup yields CDR1 SQVTM and CDR2 ANQGSEA. The CDR3 reads CSVAQTSGNEQFF. CDR3 DNA sequence: TGCAGCGTTGCCCAAACTAGCGGCAATGAGCAGTTCTTC.

This clonotype was detected many times. The rearrangement links TRBV10-1 to TRBJ1-1, with TRBD1 identical over 11 bases. Germline trimming cut 2 bases from V and 3 bases from J; bases unmatched to any gene: 5. CDR1 and CDR2 from the germline V gene are WNHNN and SYGVQD (reference sequence). The CDR3 extends over 16 amino acids. This chain's CDR3 is CASSEPGQGEDTEAFF. The CDR3 DNA sequence: TGCGCCAGCAGTGAGCCGGGACAGGGGGAGGACACTGAAGCTTTCTTT.

This clonotype was seen at least ten times. The genes are TRBV5-4 and TRBJ2-7; D ambiguous. The CDR3 loop spans 15 amino acids. CDR1 is SGHNT and CDR2 is YYREEE in the germline V gene (reference sequence). The V end lost 0 bases, the J end lost 3 bases, and 13 bases lay between the germline ends. CDR3 bases: TGTGCCAGCAGCTTGGTAGGCAGAAGACACTACGAGCAGTACTTC. It specifies CASSLVGRRHYEQYF.

This clonotype was seen only a few times. This sequence joins TRBV18 and TRBJ2-7, with 12 bases lining up with TRBD2. This CDR3 is 16 amino acids long. In germline, CDR1 is KGHSH, CDR2 LQKENI. Losses at the gene ends were 2 bases for V and 4 bases for J; bases not matched to a gene: 6. CDR3 bases: TGTGCCAGCTCACCATTGACTAGCGGGAGTAGGTACGAGCAGTACTTC. Its translation: CASSPLTSGSRYEQYF.

This clonotype was seen a few times. The chain combines TRBV9 with TRBJ2-7; TRBD2 matches at 13 bases. The V and J ends lost 3 bases and 3 bases, in that order; junction bases with no gene match: 6. The CDR3 consists of 16 residues. CDR1 and CDR2 (germline): SGDLS, YYNGEE. The CDR3 DNA reads TGTGCCAGCAGCGCCAGGACTAGCGGGGGAATCTACGAGCAGTACTTC. This encodes CASSARTSGGIYEQYF.

The sample holds many counts of this clonotype. This chain uses TRBV13 with TRBJ2-3; 8 bases match TRBD2. Germline V CDR1 and CDR2: PRHDT, FYEKMQ (reference sequence). There are 18 residues in the CDR3. V dropped 5 bases and J dropped 4; count of bases not matched to a gene: 17. The CDR3 spells CASSQTLGLAGSADTQYF. The CDR3 region has the DNA TGTGCCAGCAGCCAAACCCTAGGGTTAGCGGGAAGTGCAGATACGCAGTATTTT.

The CDR3 here is CASSATDTQYF. The DNA for the CDR3 is TGTGCCAGCAGTGCAACAGATACGCAGTATTTT. The chain carries TRBV7-6 and TRBJ2-3; no firm D call. Germline values: CDR1 SGHVS, CDR2 FNYEAQ. This CDR3 contains 11 residues. Trimming took 6 bases from V and 3 from J, leaving 4 bases between them.

This clonotype was counted a few times. The rearrangement links TRBV3-1 to TRBJ2-3; D unclear. Trimming left V 1 base short and J 6 bases short, with 8 bases between. Germline CDR1 and CDR2: LGHDT and YNNKEL (reference sequence). The CDR3 has 13 amino acids. For the CDR3, the DNA is TGTGCCAGCAGCCAAGGCCCCGGGGATACGCAGTATTTT. This translates into CASSQGPGDTQYF.

The chain joins TRBV5-1 to TRBJ2-7, with TRBD1 as a possible D gene (6 bases). Germline CDR1 is SGHRS and CDR2 is YFSETQ. This CDR3 is 14 amino acids long. Trimming pared 2 bases from V and 2 bases from J, leaving 11 bases between. The chain's CDR3 is CASSFGTTTYEQYF. CDR3 nucleotide sequence: TGCGCCAGCAGCTTCGGGACAACAACCTACGAGCAGTACTTC.

In this sample, this clonotype turned up many times. The chain combines TRBV18 with TRBJ2-7; 10 bases match TRBD1. Germline CDR1 is KGHSH and CDR2 is LQKENI. The CDR3 runs to 14 residues. Germline trimming cut 6 bases from V and 2 bases from J; bases unmatched to any gene: 4. The CDR3 nucleotides read TGTGCCAGCTCCCCCGGGACAGGGGCCTACGAGCAGTACTTC. Its protein product is CASSPGTGAYEQYF. The complete variable domain, with remaining parts taken from reference TRBV18 and TRBJ2-7, reads NAGVMQNPRHLVRRRGQEARLRCSPMKGHSHVYWYRQLPEEGLKFMVYLQKENIIDESGMPKERFSAEFPKEGPSILRIQQVVRGDSAAYFCASSPGTGAYEQYFGPGTRLTVT.

This clonotype has a count of ten or more. The chain couples TRBV5-6 to TRBJ2-7, with unresolved D. Trimming cost V 2 bases and J 3 bases, with 12 bases left between them. CDR3 length: 14 amino acids. Germline V CDR1 and CDR2: SGHDT, YYEEEE. CDR3 nucleotide sequence: TGTGCCAGCAGCTTACTTTCAGGCCTCTACGAGCAGTACTTC. Protein sequence: CASSLLSGLYEQYF.

This clonotype was counted many times. The chain combines TRBV20-1 with TRBJ2-3; D not certain. Germline V gene lookup returns CDR1 DFQATT and CDR2 SNEGSKA (reference sequence). This CDR3 is 14 amino acids long. Trimming took off 3 bases at V and 0 bases at J, with 10 bases between the two ends. The CDR3: CSARSALSTDTQYF. The CDR3 nucleotides are TGCAGTGCTAGGTCGGCCCTCAGCACAGATACGCAGTATTTT.

A few counts support this clonotype. The chain is built from TRBV12-3 or TRBV12-4 and TRBJ2-2, with TRBD1 identical over 7 bases. Trimming removed 5 bases from V and 5 bases from J; junction bases left unmatched: 8. The CDR3 covers 15 residues. The CDR3: CASSPQRGPTGELFF. CDR3 DNA: TGTGCCAGCAGTCCTCAGAGGGGGCCGACCGGGGAGCTGTTTTTT.

The table lists this clonotype with many counts. CDR3 sequence (DNA): TGTGCCAGCAGCCCAAGAGAGGCTGAAGCTTTCTTT. It yields the protein CASSPREAEAFF. This chain joins TRBV7-3 and TRBJ1-1; D is unclear. CDR1 and CDR2 (germline): SGHTA, FQGTGA. CDR3 length: 12 amino acids. V lost 5 bases, J lost 6 bases, and 10 bases lay in between.

This clonotype was observed at least ten times. The chain recombines TRBV27 with TRBJ2-5; no reliable D call. The germline CDR1 and CDR2 sequences are MNHEY and SMNVEV (reference sequence). V lost 3 bases and J lost 1, with 12 bases in between. The CDR3 runs to 15 residues. The CDR3 protein is CASSFTFGFQETQYF. CDR3 coding DNA: TGTGCCAGCAGTTTTACCTTTGGGTTCCAAGAGACCCAGTACTTC.

V is TRBV20-1 and J is TRBJ2-3, with D possibly TRBD1 on 5 matching bases. This CDR3 has 15 amino acids. Germline CDR1 reads DFQATT; CDR2 reads SNEGSKA (reference sequence). V was trimmed by 4 bases and J by 0 bases, leaving 14 bases between them. CDR3: CSAIEDKTSTDTQYF. DNA for the CDR3: TGCAGTGCTATAGAGGACAAAACTAGCACAGATACGCAGTATTTT.

This clonotype was seen ten or more times. As DNA, the CDR3 is TGTGCCAGCAGCCCCTACACACTATACGAGCAGTACTTC. Residues: CASSPYTLYEQYF. The rearrangement joins TRBV7-2 to TRBJ2-7, with D hard to call. This CDR3 contains 13 residues. V was clipped by 5 bases and J by 4 bases, with 12 bases between them. Germline assignment: CDR1 SGHTA and CDR2 FQGNSA.